This T cell receptor (beta chain) was captured by sequencing in a study of T cell changes during pregnancy in multiple sclerosis. Germline-derived CDR1 and CDR2 are MNHEY and SVGAGI. The CDR3 has 14 amino acids. V gave up 5 bases and J gave up 5 bases; unmatched junction bases: 7. TCRdb's table, derived via immunoSEQ multiplex PCR, lists solely in-frame clones and lacks some. This table holds approximately 48,000 clones, 75% to 95% found once. The origin of this receptor is a female donor with multiple sclerosis, enrolled in a pregnancy study. The chain recombines TRBV6-5 with TRBJ2-3, with 7 bases matching TRBD2. The sample was CD8+ T cells from peripheral blood mononuclear cells, taken after pregnancy. CDR3 in DNA: TGTGCCAGCAGTGTAGGGACGGGAGGAGATACGCAGTATTTT. Translating gives CASSVGTGGDTQYF.